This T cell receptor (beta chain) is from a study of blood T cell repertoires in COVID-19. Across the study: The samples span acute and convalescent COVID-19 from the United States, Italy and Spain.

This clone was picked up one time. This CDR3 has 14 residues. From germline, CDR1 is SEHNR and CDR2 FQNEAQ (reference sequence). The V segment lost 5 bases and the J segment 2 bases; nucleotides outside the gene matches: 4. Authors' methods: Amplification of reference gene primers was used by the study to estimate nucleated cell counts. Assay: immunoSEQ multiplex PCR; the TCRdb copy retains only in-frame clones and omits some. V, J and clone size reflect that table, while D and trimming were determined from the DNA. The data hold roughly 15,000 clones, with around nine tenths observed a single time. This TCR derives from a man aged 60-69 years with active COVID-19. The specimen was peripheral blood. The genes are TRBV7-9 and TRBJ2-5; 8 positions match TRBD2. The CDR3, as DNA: TGTGCCAGCAGCAATAGCGGGGCACAAGAGACCCAGTACTTC. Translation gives CASSNSGAQETQYF.